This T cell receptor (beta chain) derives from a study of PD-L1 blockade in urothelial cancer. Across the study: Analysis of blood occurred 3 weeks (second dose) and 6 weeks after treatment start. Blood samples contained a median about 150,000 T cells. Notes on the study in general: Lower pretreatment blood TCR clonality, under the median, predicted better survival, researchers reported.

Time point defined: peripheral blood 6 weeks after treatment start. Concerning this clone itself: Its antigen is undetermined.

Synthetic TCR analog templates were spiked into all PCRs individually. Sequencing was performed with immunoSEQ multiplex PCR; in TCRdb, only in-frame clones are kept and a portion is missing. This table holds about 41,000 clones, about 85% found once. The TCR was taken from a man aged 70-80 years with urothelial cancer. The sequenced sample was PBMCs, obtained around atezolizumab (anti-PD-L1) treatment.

The CDR3 sequence is CASYRQGGYGYTF. The CDR3 coding sequence is TGCGCCAGCTACAGGCAGGGGGGCTATGGCTACACCTTC. This chain links TRBV23-1 with TRBJ1-2; 7 positions match TRBD1. TRBV23-1 is reported as an ORF; its role is uncertain. The CDR3 has 13 amino acids. Trimming took 8 bases from V and 4 from J; bases not matched to a gene: 7.